The clone carrying this T cell receptor (beta chain) came up many times. The data belong to a study of T-cell reconstitution after alpha-beta-depleted transplantation in children. V lost 3 bases to trimming and J lost 6 bases, with 10 bases between them. This CDR3 has 12 residues. Germline V gives CDR1 SQVTM, CDR2 ANQGSEA. This sample's TCRbeta library carried unique molecular identifier barcodes. MiXCR, run by TCRdb on the PCR reads, gives a single entry per CDR3 protein. The sample lists fewer than 700,000 distinct CDR3 sequences, 10% to 15% occurring once. The clonotype was recovered from a male patient younger than 18 who had a stem cell transplant for acute myeloid leukemia, so the T cells may come from the graft donor. The sample was PBMCs, mostly from graft donor cells, taken 360 days after TCRalphabeta/CD19-depleted stem cell transplant. The chain couples TRBV29-1 to TRBJ2-3; a possible D gene is TRBD2 (5 bases). The CDR3 region is CSVDPGMDTQYF. In nucleotides, the CDR3 is TGCAGCGTTGACCCCGGGATGGATACGCAGTATTTT.